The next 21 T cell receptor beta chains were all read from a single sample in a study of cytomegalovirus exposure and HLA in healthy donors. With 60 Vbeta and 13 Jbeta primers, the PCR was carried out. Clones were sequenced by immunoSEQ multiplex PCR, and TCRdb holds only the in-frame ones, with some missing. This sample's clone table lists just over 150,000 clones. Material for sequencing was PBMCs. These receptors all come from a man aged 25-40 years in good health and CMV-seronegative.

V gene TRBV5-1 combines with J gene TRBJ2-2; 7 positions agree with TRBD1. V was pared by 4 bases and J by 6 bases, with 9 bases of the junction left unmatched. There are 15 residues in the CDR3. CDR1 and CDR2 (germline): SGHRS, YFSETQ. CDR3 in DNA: TGCGCCAGCAGCCGGTCAATACAGGGGCCCGGGGAGCTGTTTTTT. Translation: CASSRSIQGPGELFF.

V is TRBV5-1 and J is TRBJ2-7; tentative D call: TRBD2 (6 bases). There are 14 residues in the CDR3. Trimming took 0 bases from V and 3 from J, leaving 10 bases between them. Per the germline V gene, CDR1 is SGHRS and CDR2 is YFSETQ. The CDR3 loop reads CASSLDGSRYEQYF. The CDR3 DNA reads TGCGCCAGCAGCTTGGACGGGAGCCGCTACGAGCAGTACTTC.

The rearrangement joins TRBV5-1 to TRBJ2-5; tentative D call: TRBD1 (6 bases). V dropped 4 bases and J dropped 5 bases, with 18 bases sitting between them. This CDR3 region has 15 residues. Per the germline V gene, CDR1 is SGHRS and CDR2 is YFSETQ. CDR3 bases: TGCGCCAGCAGCCTAGGGACAAGTTGGAAGGAGACCCAGTACTTC. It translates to CASSLGTSWKETQYF.

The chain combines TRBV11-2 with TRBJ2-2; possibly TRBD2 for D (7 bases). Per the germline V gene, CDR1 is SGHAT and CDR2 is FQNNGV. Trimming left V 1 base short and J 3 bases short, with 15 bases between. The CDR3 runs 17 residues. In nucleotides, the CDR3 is TGTGCCAGCAGCTTAGGAGCTGGGGGGGCGGACACCGGGGAGCTGTTTTTT. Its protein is CASSLGAGGADTGELFF.

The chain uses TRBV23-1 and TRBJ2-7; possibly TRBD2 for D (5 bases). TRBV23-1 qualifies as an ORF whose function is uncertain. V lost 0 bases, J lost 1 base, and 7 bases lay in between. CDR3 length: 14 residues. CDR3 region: CASSQSRESYEQYF. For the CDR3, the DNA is TGCGCCAGCAGTCAATCCCGGGAATCCTACGAGCAGTACTTC.

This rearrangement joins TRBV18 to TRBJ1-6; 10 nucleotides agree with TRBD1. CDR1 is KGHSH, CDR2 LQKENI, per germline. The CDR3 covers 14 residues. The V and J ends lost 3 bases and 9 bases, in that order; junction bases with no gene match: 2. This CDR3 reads CASSPRTGGSPLHF. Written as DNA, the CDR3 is TGTGCCAGCTCACCGCGGACAGGGGGTTCACCCCTCCACTTT. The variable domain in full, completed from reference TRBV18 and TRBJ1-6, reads NAGVMQNPRHLVRRRGQEARLRCSPMKGHSHVYWYRQLPEEGLKFMVYLQKENIIDESGMPKERFSAEFPKEGPSILRIQQVVRGDSAAYFCASSPRTGGSPLHFGNGTRLTVT.

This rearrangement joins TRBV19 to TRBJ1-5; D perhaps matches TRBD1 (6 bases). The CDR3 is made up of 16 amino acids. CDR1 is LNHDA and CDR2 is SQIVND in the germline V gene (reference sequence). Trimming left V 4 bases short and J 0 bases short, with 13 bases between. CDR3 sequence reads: CASSRRTDYSNQPQHF. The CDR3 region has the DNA TGTGCCAGTAGTAGGAGGACAGACTATAGCAATCAGCCCCAGCATTTT.

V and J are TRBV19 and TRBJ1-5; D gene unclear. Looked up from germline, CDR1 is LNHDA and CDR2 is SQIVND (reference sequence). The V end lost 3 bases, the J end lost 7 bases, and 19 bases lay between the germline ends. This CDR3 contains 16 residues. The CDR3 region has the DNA TGTGCCAGTAGTATGACATCGTCGGGGTCGAGACAGCCCCAGCATTTT. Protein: CASSMTSSGSRQPQHF.

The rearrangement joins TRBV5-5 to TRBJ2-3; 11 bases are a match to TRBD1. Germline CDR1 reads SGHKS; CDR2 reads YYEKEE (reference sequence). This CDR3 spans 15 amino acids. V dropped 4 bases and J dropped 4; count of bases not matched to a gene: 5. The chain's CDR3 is CASSRGQGEADTQYF. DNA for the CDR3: TGTGCCAGCAGCCGGGGACAGGGGGAAGCAGATACGCAGTATTTT. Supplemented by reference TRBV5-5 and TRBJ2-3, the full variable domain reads DAGVTQSPTHLIKTRGQQVTLRCSPISGHKSVSWYQQVLGQGPQFIFQYYEKEERGRGNFPDRFSARQFPNYSSELNVNALLLGDSALYLCASSRGQGEADTQYFGPGTRLTVL.

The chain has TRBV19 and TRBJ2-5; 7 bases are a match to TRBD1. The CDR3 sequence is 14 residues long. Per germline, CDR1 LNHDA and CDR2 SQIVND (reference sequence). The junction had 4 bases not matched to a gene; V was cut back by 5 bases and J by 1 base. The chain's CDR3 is CASSHGDSQETQYF. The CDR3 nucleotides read TGTGCCAGTAGTCACGGGGACAGCCAAGAGACCCAGTACTTC.

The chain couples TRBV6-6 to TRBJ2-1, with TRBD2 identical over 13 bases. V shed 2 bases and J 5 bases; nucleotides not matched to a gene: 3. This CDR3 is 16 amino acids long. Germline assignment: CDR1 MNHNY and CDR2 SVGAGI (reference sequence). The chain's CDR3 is CASSYPGLAGNNEQFF. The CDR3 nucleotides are TGTGCCAGCAGTTACCCGGGACTAGCGGGAAACAATGAGCAGTTCTTC.

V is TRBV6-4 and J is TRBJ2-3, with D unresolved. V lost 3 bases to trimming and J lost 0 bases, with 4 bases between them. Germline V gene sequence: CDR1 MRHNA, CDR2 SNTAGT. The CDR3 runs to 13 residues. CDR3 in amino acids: CASSEGSTDTQYF. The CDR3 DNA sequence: TGTGCCAGCAGTGAGGGCAGCACAGATACGCAGTATTTT.

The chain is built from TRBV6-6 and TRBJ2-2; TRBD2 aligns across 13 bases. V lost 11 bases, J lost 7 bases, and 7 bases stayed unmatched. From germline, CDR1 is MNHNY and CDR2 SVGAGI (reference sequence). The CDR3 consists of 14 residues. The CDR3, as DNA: TGTGCCTCCCGACTAGCGGGAGGAGTCGGGGAGCTGTTTTTT. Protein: CASRLAGGVGELFF.

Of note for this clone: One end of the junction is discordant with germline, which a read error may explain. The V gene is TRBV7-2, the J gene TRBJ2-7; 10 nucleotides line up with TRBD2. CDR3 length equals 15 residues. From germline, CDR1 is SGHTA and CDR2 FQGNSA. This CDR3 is CASSLAGGYYYEQYF. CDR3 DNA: TGTGCCAGCAGTTTAGCGGGAGGCTATTACTACGAGCAGTACTTC.

DNA for the CDR3: TGTGCCAGCAGTGAATATAAAACAGGGGCTCAGCCCCAGCATTTT. The encoded protein is CASSEYKTGAQPQHF. The gene calls are TRBV6-1 and TRBJ1-5; 7 bases line up with TRBD1. CDR1 MNHNS and CDR2 SASEGT come from the germline V gene. The CDR3 is 15 amino acids. The trim removed 2 bases at V and 6 bases at J, leaving 7 bases unmatched.

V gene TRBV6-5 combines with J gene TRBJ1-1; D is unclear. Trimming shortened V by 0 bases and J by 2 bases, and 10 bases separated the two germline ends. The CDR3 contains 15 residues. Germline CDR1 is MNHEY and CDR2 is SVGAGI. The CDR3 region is CASSYSFGANTEAFF. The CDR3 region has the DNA TGTGCCAGCAGTTACTCCTTCGGAGCTAACACTGAAGCTTTCTTT.

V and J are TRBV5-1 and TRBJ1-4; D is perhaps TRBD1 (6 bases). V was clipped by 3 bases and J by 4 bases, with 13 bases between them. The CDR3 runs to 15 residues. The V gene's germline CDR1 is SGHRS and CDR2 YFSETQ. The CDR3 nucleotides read TGCGCCAGCAGCTCGGGGGGGGGCGATAATGAAAAACTGTTTTTT. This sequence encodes CASSSGGGDNEKLFF. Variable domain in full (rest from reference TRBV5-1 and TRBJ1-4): KAGVTQTPRYLIKTRGQQVTLSCSPISGHRSVSWYQQTPGQGLQFLFEYFSETQRNKGNFPGRFSGRQFSNSRSEMNVSTLELGDSALYLCASSSGGGDNEKLFFGSGTQLSVL.

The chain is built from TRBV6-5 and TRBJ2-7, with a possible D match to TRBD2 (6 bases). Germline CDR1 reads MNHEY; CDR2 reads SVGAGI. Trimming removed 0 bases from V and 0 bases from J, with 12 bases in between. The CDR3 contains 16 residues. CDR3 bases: TGTGCCAGCAGTTACTCGGGGGGAGCCCTCTCCTACGAGCAGTACTTC. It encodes CASSYSGGALSYEQYF.

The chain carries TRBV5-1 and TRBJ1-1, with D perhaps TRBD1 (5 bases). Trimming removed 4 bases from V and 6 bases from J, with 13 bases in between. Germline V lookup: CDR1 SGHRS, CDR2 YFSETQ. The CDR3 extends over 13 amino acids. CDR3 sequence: CASSAGPVAEAFF. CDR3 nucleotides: TGCGCCAGCAGCGCGGGGCCCGTAGCTGAAGCTTTCTTT.

Here the CDR3 DNA reads TGTGCCAGCAGTGCAGGGACAGGCAACGGCTACACCTTC. Protein: CASSAGTGNGYTF. The rearrangement uses TRBV28 and TRBJ1-2, with 8 bases matching TRBD1. This CDR3 is 13 amino acids long. J lost 8 bases, V lost 5 bases, and 7 bases had no gene match. Looked up from germline, CDR1 is MDHEN and CDR2 is SYDVKM.

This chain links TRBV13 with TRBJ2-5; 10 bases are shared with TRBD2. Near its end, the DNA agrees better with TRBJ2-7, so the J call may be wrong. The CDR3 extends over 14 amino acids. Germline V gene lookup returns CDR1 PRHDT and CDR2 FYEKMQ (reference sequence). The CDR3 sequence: CASSLLAGVYEQYF. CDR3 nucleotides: TGTGCCAGCAGCTTACTAGCGGGAGTATACGAGCAGTACTTC.